Shown below are 24 T cell receptor beta chains from a single sample sequenced in a study of cytomegalovirus exposure and HLA in healthy donors. The primer mix had 60 Vbeta and 13 Jbeta primers. Generated by immunoSEQ multiplex PCR, the TCRdb table keeps only in-frame clones and is missing some. The sample contains 140,000 or so clones, approximately 68% of which appear only once. The sequenced material came from PBMCs. These TCRs come from a man in his forties in good health and CMV-seronegative.

The sample holds one count of this clone. The chain employs TRBV2 and TRBJ2-7; TRBD1 matches 8 bases. Germline lookup yields CDR1 SNHLY and CDR2 FYNNEI. Trimming at V came to 6 bases and at J to 0 bases, leaving 10 bases not matched to a gene. The CDR3 has 16 residues. The CDR3 nucleotides read TGTGCCAGCAGGGACCATGGGACAGGAGGCTCCTACGAGCAGTACTTC. This translates into CASRDHGTGGSYEQYF. Filled out from reference TRBV2 and TRBJ2-7, the complete variable domain reads EPEVTQTPSHQVTQMGQEVILRCVPISNHLYFYWYRQILGQKVEFLVSFYNNEISEKSEIFDDQFSVERPDGSNFTLKIRSTKLEDSAMYFCASRDHGTGGSYEQYFGPGTRLTVT.

The chain has TRBV27 and TRBJ1-2; the match to TRBD1 covers 9 bases. There are 16 residues in the CDR3. The germline gives CDR1 MNHEY, CDR2 SMNVEV (reference sequence). The trim removed 5 bases at V and 3 bases at J, leaving 10 bases unmatched. CDR3 amino acids: CASSPGTGTSYYGYTF. The CDR3 region has the DNA TGTGCCAGCAGTCCCGGGACAGGGACCTCATACTATGGCTACACCTTC.

V usage is TRBV19 and J usage is TRBJ1-1, with 9 bases identical to TRBD1. After removal of 4 bases from V and 4 bases from J, the junction contained 4 bases not matched to a gene. Germline V gene data show CDR1 as LNHDA and CDR2 as SQIVND (reference sequence). The CDR3 is 14 residues long. CDR3 loop: CASSRDRDLTEAFF. CDR3 coding DNA: TGTGCCAGTAGTAGGGACAGGGACCTCACTGAAGCTTTCTTT.

The gene calls are TRBV2 and TRBJ2-5, with 11 bases that match TRBD2. V shed 3 bases and J 6 bases; nucleotides not matched to a gene: 6. Germline V CDR1 and CDR2: SNHLY, FYNNEI. The CDR3 runs to 15 residues. The CDR3 loop reads CASSELAGGQKTQYF. The CDR3 bases are TGTGCCAGCAGTGAGTTAGCGGGGGGGCAAAAGACCCAGTACTTC. Drawing the rest from reference TRBV2 and TRBJ2-5, the complete variable domain is EPEVTQTPSHQVTQMGQEVILRCVPISNHLYFYWYRQILGQKVEFLVSFYNNEISEKSEIFDDQFSVERPDGSNFTLKIRSTKLEDSAMYFCASSELAGGQKTQYFGPGTRLLVL.

This chain links TRBV9 with TRBJ1-1; D gene uncertain. The V and J ends lost 0 bases and 5 bases respectively, with 5 bases between them. The V gene's germline CDR1 is SGDLS and CDR2 YYNGEE. The CDR3 length is 12 residues. As DNA, the CDR3 is TGTGCCAGCAGCGTAGGGCCGACTGAAGCTTTCTTT. As protein: CASSVGPTEAFF.

This clone was seen only once. The V and J genes are TRBV9 and TRBJ1-4, with 7 bases lining up with TRBD1. Germline V gene lookup returns CDR1 SGDLS and CDR2 YYNGEE. V trimming: 4 bases; J trimming: 2 bases; junction bases outside the gene matches: 14. The CDR3 runs 18 residues. CDR3 DNA: TGTGCCAGCAGCCCGCGACTAGGGGGCGGGGCGACTAATGAAAAACTGTTTTTT. Translating it yields CASSPRLGGGATNEKLFF.

The rearrangement uses TRBV29-1 and TRBJ2-7; 8 positions agree with TRBD1. The length of the CDR3 is 12 residues. The junction had 9 bases not matched to a gene; V was cut back by 6 bases and J by 8 bases. In germline, CDR1 is SQVTM, CDR2 ANQGSEA. As DNA, the CDR3 is TGCAGCGTCAACCTGGACAGGGAAAAGCAGTACTTC. This gives the protein CSVNLDREKQYF.

In this sample, this clone turned up a few times. The chain's CDR3 is CASSNRGDTQYF. The CDR3 DNA reads TGTGCCAGCAGCAATAGGGGAGATACGCAGTATTTT. The J gene is TRBJ2-3, the V gene TRBV6-5; TRBD1 might be the D (5 bases). V dropped 6 bases and J dropped 5 bases, with 9 bases sitting between them. Per the germline V gene, CDR1 is MNHEY and CDR2 is SVGAGI. The CDR3 extends over 12 amino acids.

V is TRBV2 and J is TRBJ2-7; perhaps TRBD1 as D (6 bases). V dropped 6 bases and J dropped 4 bases, with 10 bases sitting between them. Germline CDR1 is SNHLY and CDR2 is FYNNEI. The CDR3 is 12 residues long. The DNA for the CDR3 is TGTGCCAGCAGCTCGACAGGATACGAGCAGTACTTC. It is translated as CASSSTGYEQYF.

The chain couples TRBV10-1 to TRBJ2-1; TRBD2 agrees at 7 bases. CDR3 length: 14 amino acids. Germline loops: CDR1 WNHNN, CDR2 SYGVQD (reference sequence). V was clipped by 3 bases and J by 6 bases; unmatched bases: 5. The CDR3 nucleotides are TGCGCCAGCAGTGACAGTAGCGGGCTCAATGAGCAGTTCTTC. It encodes CASSDSSGLNEQFF.

This clone has a handful of counts. The chain recombines TRBV19 with TRBJ2-7, with 8 bases that match TRBD1. Germline V gene data show CDR1 as LNHDA and CDR2 as SQIVND (reference sequence). The CDR3 length is 13 residues. J lost 3 bases, V lost 6 bases, and 4 bases had no gene match. CDR3 in amino acids: CASSVTGDYEQYF. The CDR3 nucleotides are TGTGCCAGTAGCGTGACAGGGGACTACGAGCAGTACTTC.

This rearrangement joins TRBV15 to TRBJ2-7; 7 bases line up with TRBD1. V lost 0 bases to trimming and J lost 5 bases; unmatched junction nucleotides: 13. This CDR3 comprises 17 residues. Germline V lookup: CDR1 LNHNV, CDR2 YYDKDF (reference sequence). CDR3 nucleotide sequence: TGTGCCACCAGCAGAGATAGGGGGCCCGGGGTTCTCCACGAGCAGTACTTC. This encodes CATSRDRGPGVLHEQYF.

The rearrangement joins TRBV2 to TRBJ1-5; D is undetermined. This CDR3 has 15 amino acids. CDR1 is SNHLY, CDR2 FYNNEI, per germline. Trimming pared 4 bases from V and 2 bases from J, leaving 12 bases between. The CDR3 loop reads CASSANGFGNQPQHF. The CDR3, as DNA: TGTGCCAGCAGTGCAAACGGGTTCGGCAATCAGCCCCAGCATTTT. The variable domain in full, with the rest retrieved from reference TRBV2 and TRBJ1-5, is EPEVTQTPSHQVTQMGQEVILRCVPISNHLYFYWYRQILGQKVEFLVSFYNNEISEKSEIFDDQFSVERPDGSNFTLKIRSTKLEDSAMYFCASSANGFGNQPQHFGDGTRLSIL.

The chain recombines TRBV30 with TRBJ1-3; D is ambiguous. The germline CDR1 and CDR2 sequences are GTSNPN and SVGIG (reference sequence). The CDR3 runs to 13 residues. V was trimmed by 2 bases and J by 2 bases, leaving 7 bases between them. The CDR3 nucleotides are TGTGCCTGGAGTAGTGGCCCTGGAAACACCATATATTTT. It codes for CAWSSGPGNTIYF.

The chain links TRBV5-1 to TRBJ2-7; 11 bases align to TRBD1. Germline trimming cut 6 bases from V and 2 bases from J; bases unmatched to any gene: 4. The germline gives CDR1 SGHRS, CDR2 YFSETQ. The CDR3 is made up of 14 amino acids. Here the CDR3 reads CASNLDRGPYEQYF. CDR3 in DNA: TGCGCCAGCAACCTGGACAGGGGGCCCTACGAGCAGTACTTC. The entire variable domain, with the rest obtained from reference TRBV5-1 and TRBJ2-7, is as follows: KAGVTQTPRYLIKTRGQQVTLSCSPISGHRSVSWYQQTPGQGLQFLFEYFSETQRNKGNFPGRFSGRQFSNSRSEMNVSTLELGDSALYLCASNLDRGPYEQYFGPGTRLTVT.

This clone was counted a few times. The chain couples TRBV6-6 to TRBJ1-3; 10 bases fit TRBD1. The J segment lost 4 bases and the V segment lost 0 bases, leaving 0 bases of the junction unmatched. Germline V CDR1 and CDR2: MNHNY, SVGAGI (reference sequence). The CDR3 is 15 amino acids. The CDR3 here is CASSYSTGGGNTIYF. The CDR3 nucleotides read TGTGCCAGCAGTTACTCGACAGGGGGCGGAAACACCATATATTTT.

The V call is TRBV11-2, the J call TRBJ1-1, with 7 bases fitting TRBD1. Losses at the gene ends were 6 bases for V and 3 bases for J; bases not matched to a gene: 4. Germline V gene lookup returns CDR1 SGHAT and CDR2 FQNNGV. The CDR3 spans 13 residues. The CDR3 spells CASRRTGDTEAFF. DNA of the CDR3: TGTGCCAGCAGACGGACAGGAGACACTGAAGCTTTCTTT.

This clone was observed once. The V call is TRBV10-3, the J call TRBJ2-3; 7 nucleotides match TRBD2. V dropped 8 bases and J dropped 2; count of bases not matched to a gene: 10. This CDR3 comprises 15 residues. CDR1 and CDR2 from the germline V gene are ENHRY and SYGVKD. This CDR3 is CAIPGPSGSTDTQYF. CDR3 sequence (DNA): TGTGCCATCCCTGGGCCTAGCGGATCCACAGATACGCAGTATTTT.

The gene calls are TRBV6-1 and TRBJ2-3; 11 bases line up with TRBD2. The CDR3 runs to 17 residues. Germline V gives CDR1 MNHNS, CDR2 SASEGT. J was trimmed by 3 bases and V by 1 base; bases with no gene match: 6. Written as DNA, the CDR3 is TGTGCCAGCAGTGAAGGTGTAGCGGGGGGGCCGACAGATACGCAGTATTTT. Translated: CASSEGVAGGPTDTQYF.

V and J are TRBV19 and TRBJ2-3, with D possibly being TRBD2 (7 bases). From germline, CDR1 is LNHDA and CDR2 SQIVND (reference sequence). The V and J ends lost 6 bases and 6 bases respectively, with 13 bases between them. The CDR3 is made up of 13 amino acids. This CDR3 is CASRAGAADTQYF. The CDR3 nucleotides are TGTGCCAGTAGGGCGGGGGCGGCGGATACGCAGTATTTT.

The chain carries TRBV9 and TRBJ2-1; 10 positions agree with TRBD2. The V and J ends lost 0 bases and 5 bases, in that order; junction bases with no gene match: 11. Germline-derived CDR1 and CDR2 are SGDLS and YYNGEE. CDR3 length: 18 amino acids. The CDR3 DNA reads TGTGCCAGCAGCGTAGTATCTAGCGGGAGCGATTCCCACAATGAGCAGTTCTTC. Translated, it gives CASSVVSSGSDSHNEQFF. Supplemented by reference TRBV9 and TRBJ2-1, the full variable domain reads DSGVTQTPKHLITATGQRVTLRCSPRSGDLSVYWYQQSLDQGLQFLIQYYNGEERAKGNILERFSAQQFPDLHSELNLSSLELGDSALYFCASSVVSSGSDSHNEQFFGPGTRLTVL.

The CDR3 nucleotides read TGTGCCAGCAGCCTCCTCGCGAACACCGGGGAGCTGTTTTTT. Translating gives CASSLLANTGELFF. The chain carries TRBV13 and TRBJ2-2; D ambiguous. The CDR3 extends over 14 amino acids. The germline V gene has CDR1 PRHDT and CDR2 FYEKMQ (reference sequence). Trimming removed 5 bases at V and 0 bases at J, with 7 bases between.

This clone was seen only a few times. The rearrangement joins TRBV6-5 to TRBJ2-7, with TRBD1 identical over 8 bases. Germline loops: CDR1 MNHEY, CDR2 SVGAGI. Trimming cost V 6 bases and J 0 bases; bases outside gene matches: 4. The CDR3 sequence is 14 residues long. CDR3 DNA: TGTGCCAGCAGCACCAGGGGGCCCTCCTACGAGCAGTACTTC. It codes for CASSTRGPSYEQYF.

This clone was recorded a few times. The chain uses TRBV5-1 and TRBJ1-1, with D possibly being TRBD1 (6 bases). Germline V gene sequence: CDR1 SGHRS, CDR2 YFSETQ. This CDR3 is built from 13 residues. V dropped 4 bases and J dropped 2 bases, with 9 bases sitting between them. Here the CDR3 DNA reads TGCGCCAGCAGCCGGACAGCCAACACTGAAGCTTTCTTT. This translates into CASSRTANTEAFF.